A single sample is the source of the 3 T cell receptor beta chains below, sequenced in a study of T cell changes during pregnancy in multiple sclerosis. TCRdb's copy holds only in-frame clones and misses some; the assay was immunoSEQ multiplex PCR. The sample consists of 30,000 to 45,000 clones, 91% of them appearing once. Sequencing used CD4+ T cells from peripheral blood mononuclear cells, obtained in the second trimester of pregnancy. These receptors originate from a female donor in good health, enrolled as a control in a pregnancy study.

The chain links TRBV6-1 to TRBJ1-2; D call uncertain. The CDR3 totals 15 residues. Trimming cost V 6 bases and J 1 base, with 15 bases left between them. Germline CDR1 and CDR2: MNHNS and SASEGT. In DNA, the CDR3 is TGTGCCAGCAGCGCCGAGGGATCAAGTAACTATGGCTACACCTTC. Translation gives CASSAEGSSNYGYTF.

V is TRBV19 and J is TRBJ1-3, with 7 bases aligning to TRBD1. This CDR3 comprises 14 residues. With 9 bases clipped from V and 4 bases from J, the junction kept 9 bases outside the gene matches. Germline loops: CDR1 LNHDA, CDR2 SQIVND (reference sequence). CDR3 region: CASGITGVGNTIYF. The CDR3 region has the DNA TGTGCCAGCGGGATAACAGGGGTCGGAAACACCATATATTTT.

The chain is built from TRBV6-1 and TRBJ1-5; D gene ambiguous. Germline V gene data show CDR1 as MNHNS and CDR2 as SASEGT. CDR3 size: 15 residues. Trimming removed 6 bases from V and 0 bases from J, with 12 bases in between. CDR3 amino acids: CASRRHQDSNQPQHF. The DNA for the CDR3 is TGTGCCAGCAGGCGACACCAAGATAGCAATCAGCCCCAGCATTTT.